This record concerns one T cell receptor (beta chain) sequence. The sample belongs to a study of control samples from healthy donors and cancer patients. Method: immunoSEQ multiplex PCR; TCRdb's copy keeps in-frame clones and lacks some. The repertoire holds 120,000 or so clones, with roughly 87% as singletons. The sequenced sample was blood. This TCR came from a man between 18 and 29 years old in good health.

The CDR3 bases are TGTGCCAGCTCACCACGCTCTGCGGGGTCTCGGGGGGCTTTAGCCAAAAACATTCAGTACTTC. Protein sequence: CASSPRSAGSRGALAKNIQYF. This chain connects TRBV18 to TRBJ2-4, with D perhaps TRBD2 (7 bases). Germline V gene sequence: CDR1 KGHSH, CDR2 LQKENI. V was cut by 1 base and J by 0 bases, with 25 bases left in between. The CDR3 extends over 21 amino acids. The whole variable domain, filled in from reference TRBV18 and TRBJ2-4, reads NAGVMQNPRHLVRRRGQEARLRCSPMKGHSHVYWYRQLPEEGLKFMVYLQKENIIDESGMPKERFSAEFPKEGPSILRIQQVVRGDSAAYFCASSPRSAGSRGALAKNIQYFGAGTRLSVL.